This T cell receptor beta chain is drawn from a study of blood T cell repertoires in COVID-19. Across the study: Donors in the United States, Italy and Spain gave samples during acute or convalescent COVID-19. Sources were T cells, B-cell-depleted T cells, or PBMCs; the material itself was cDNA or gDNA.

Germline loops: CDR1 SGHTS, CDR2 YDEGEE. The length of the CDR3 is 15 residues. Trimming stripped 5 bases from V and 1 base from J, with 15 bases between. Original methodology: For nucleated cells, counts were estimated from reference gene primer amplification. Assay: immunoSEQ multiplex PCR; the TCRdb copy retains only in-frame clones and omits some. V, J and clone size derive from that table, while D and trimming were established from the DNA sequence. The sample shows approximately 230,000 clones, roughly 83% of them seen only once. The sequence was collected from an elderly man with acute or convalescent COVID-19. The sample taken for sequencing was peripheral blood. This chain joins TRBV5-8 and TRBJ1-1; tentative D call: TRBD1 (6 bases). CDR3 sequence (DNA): TGTGCCAGCAGGCAAAAAGGGGGTGCGAACACTGAAGCTTTCTTT. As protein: CASRQKGGANTEAFF.